This T cell receptor beta chain was captured in a study of Tregs in tolerant kidney transplant recipients. Assay used: immunoSEQ multiplex PCR; TCRdb lists only in-frame clones, some missing. This table holds tens of thousands of clones, 93% found once. The nonmyeloablative bone marrow transplants came from related graft donors, with transient mixed chimerism. This clone was recorded only once. Germline assignment: CDR1 SGHRS and CDR2 YFSETQ. The CDR3 length is 16 residues. V was cut by 4 bases and J by 0 bases, with 15 bases left in between. The gene calls are TRBV5-1 and TRBJ2-3, with D possibly TRBD2 on 5 matching bases. This receptor was identified in a human patient who received a combined kidney and bone marrow transplant. Part of the T cells may come from the graft donor. The sequencing used CD4+ T cells from blood (PBMCs), collected 12 months after the transplant. CDR3 in amino acids: CASSLGVGVSTDTQYF. In nucleotides, the CDR3 is TGCGCCAGCAGCCTCGGGGTAGGCGTCAGCACAGATACGCAGTATTTT.